This T cell receptor beta chain was identified in a study of shared clonotypes between healthy human individuals. Trimming cost V 5 bases and J 7 bases, with 12 bases left between them. The germline gives CDR1 SEHNR, CDR2 FQNEAQ (reference sequence). This CDR3 is built from 12 residues. Profiling relied on immunoSEQ multiplex PCR, and the TCRdb table lists in-frame clones only, not all of them. This table has about 600,000 clones, approximately 97% appearing once. Source material: naive CD4+ T cells sorted from blood. Noted subset: CD45RA+ positively selected. The V and J genes are TRBV7-9 and TRBJ2-7; either TRBD1 or TRBD2 may fit D (6 bases each). This TCR was sampled from a woman aged 30 to 39 in good health. The CDR3 DNA is TGTGCCAGCAGCAGGGGGGACCAGGAGCAGTACTTC. Protein sequence: CASSRGDQEQYF. Together with reference TRBV7-9 and TRBJ2-7, the CDR3 gives the full variable domain: DTGVSQNPRHKITKRGQNVTFRCDPISEHNRLYWYRQTLGQGPEFLTYFQNEAQLEKSRLLSDRFSAERPKGSFSTLEIQRTEQGDSAMYLCASSRGDQEQYFGPGTRLTVT.